The TCR beta chain described here comes from a study of T-cell reconstitution after alpha-beta-depleted transplantation in children. The authors prepared the TCRbeta library with unique molecular identifiers. TCRdb passed the PCR reads through MiXCR, listing each CDR3 protein once. The repertoire holds some 200,000 distinct CDR3 sequences, with 9.7% as singletons. The sample holds many counts of this clonotype. The CDR3 extends over 11 amino acids. V shed 5 bases and J shed 5 bases, with 6 bases lying between them. Germline V gene lookup returns CDR1 DFQATT and CDR2 SNEGSKA (reference sequence). This rearrangement joins TRBV20-1 to TRBJ1-4, with D unresolved. The sequencing here drew on PBMCs from the stem cell graft donor, taken from the stem cell graft. This clonotype was obtained from a human donor who donated a stem cell graft to a child with SCID. DNA for the CDR3: TGCAGTGCTCCCTCAAATGAAAAACTGTTTTTT. This sequence encodes CSAPSNEKLFF.